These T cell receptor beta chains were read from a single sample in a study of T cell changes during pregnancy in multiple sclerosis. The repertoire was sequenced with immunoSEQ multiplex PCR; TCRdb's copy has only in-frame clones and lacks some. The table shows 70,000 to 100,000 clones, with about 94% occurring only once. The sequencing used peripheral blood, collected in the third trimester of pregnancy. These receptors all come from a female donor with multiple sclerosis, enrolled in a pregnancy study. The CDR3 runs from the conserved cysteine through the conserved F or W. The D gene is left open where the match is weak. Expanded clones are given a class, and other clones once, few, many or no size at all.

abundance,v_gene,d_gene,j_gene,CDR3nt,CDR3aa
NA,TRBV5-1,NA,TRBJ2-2,TGCGCCAGCAGCTTGGGGACACCAAACACCGGGGAGCTGTTTTTT,CASSLGTPNTGELFF
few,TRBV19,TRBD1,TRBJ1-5,TGTGCCAGTGCACAGGGGAATCAGCCCCAGCATTTT,CASAQGNQPQHF
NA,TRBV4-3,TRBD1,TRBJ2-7,TGCGCCAGCAGCCAAGATAGGGGGCGGTACGAGCAGTACTTC,CASSQDRGRYEQYF
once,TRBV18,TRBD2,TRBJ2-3,TGTGCCAGCTCATCTCGCGGGACTAGCATGCCAGATACGCAGTATTTT,CASSSRGTSMPDTQYF
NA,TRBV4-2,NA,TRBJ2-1,TGTGCCAGCAGCCCCGGGAATGGGCTTAGAGGTCGGGGGAATGAGCAGTTCTTC,CASSPGNGLRGRGNEQFF
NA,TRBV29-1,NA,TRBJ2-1,TGCAGCGTTGGGCGGGGGCTGGCAAGAAATGAGCAGTTCTTC,CSVGRGLARNEQFF
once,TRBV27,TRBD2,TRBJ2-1,TGTGCCAGCAGTCCATTCGGAGCGGGAGGCTACAATGAGCAGTTCTTC,CASSPFGAGGYNEQFF
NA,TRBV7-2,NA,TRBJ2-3,TGTGCCAGCAGCTTGGCAATCAACGTCCCGGGATATACGCAGTATTTT,CASSLAINVPGYTQYF
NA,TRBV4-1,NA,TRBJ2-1,TGCGCCAGCAGCCAAGTGGGGCGGAAGTACAATGAGCAGTTCTTC,CASSQVGRKYNEQFF
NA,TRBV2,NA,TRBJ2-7,TGTGCCAGCACCCGGGAAAAGGGTTCCTACGAGCAGTACTTC,CASTREKGSYEQYF
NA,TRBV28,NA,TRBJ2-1,TGTGCCAGCAGTTCTAGCGTGAGCTCCTACAATGAGCAGTTCTTC,CASSSSVSSYNEQFF
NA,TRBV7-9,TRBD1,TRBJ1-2,TGTGCCAGCAGCGTAATACAGGGGAACGGGGGCTACACCTTC,CASSVIQGNGGYTF
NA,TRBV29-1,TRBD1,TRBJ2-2,TGCAGCGTTGAGGGGGGACAGGGAGGGGCCGGGGAGCTGTTTTTT,CSVEGGQGGAGELFF
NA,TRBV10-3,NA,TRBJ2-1,TGTGCCATCAGACCCCCAGCTGACAACGAGCAGTTCTTC,CAIRPPADNEQFF
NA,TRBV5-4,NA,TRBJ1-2,TGTGCCAGCAGCCTACAAACAGCTTTAGGCTACACCTTC,CASSLQTALGYTF
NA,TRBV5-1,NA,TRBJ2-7,TGCGCCAGCAGCCCCCCTTCCTACGAGCAGTACTTC,CASSPPSYEQYF
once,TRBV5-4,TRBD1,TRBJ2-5,TGTGCCAGCAGCGGACAGGGGAACCAAGAGACCCAGTACTTC,CASSGQGNQETQYF
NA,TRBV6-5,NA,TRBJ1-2,TGTGCCACCGGGGGGCTCAGGGTCTATGGCTACACCTTC,CATGGLRVYGYTF
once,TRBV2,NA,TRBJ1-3,TGTGCCAGCAGTGAAGGGCAGACTGGAAACACCATATATTTT,CASSEGQTGNTIYF
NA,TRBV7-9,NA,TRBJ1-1,TGTGCCAGCAGCCCCCCTGTTGGCAGTCAACCCAATCCCGAAGCTTTCTTT,CASSPPVGSQPNPEAFF
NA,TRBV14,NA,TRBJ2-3,TGTGCCAGCAGCCTCCGACTAAGGGACACAGATACGCAGTATTTT,CASSLRLRDTDTQYF
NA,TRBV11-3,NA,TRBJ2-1,TGTGCCAGCAGCATGGGGTTTCGGGATTACTCCTACAATGAGCAGTTCTTC,CASSMGFRDYSYNEQFF
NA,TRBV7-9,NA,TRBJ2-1,TGTGCCAGCAGCTTTCAGAATGAGCAGTTCTTC,CASSFQNEQFF
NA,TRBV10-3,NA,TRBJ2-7,TGTGCCATCAGTGAGTCCTTCGGGGTTACCTACGAGCAGTACTTC,CAISESFGVTYEQYF
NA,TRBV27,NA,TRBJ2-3,TGTGCCAGCAGTTTAGGTGGGGGGACCGTCCTGGATACGCAGTATTTT,CASSLGGGTVLDTQYF
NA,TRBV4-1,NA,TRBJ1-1,TGCGCCAGCAGCCAAACTAGGGAAGGGACTGAAGCTTTCTTT,CASSQTREGTEAFF
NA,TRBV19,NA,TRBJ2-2,TGTGCCAGTAGTACCCACAATCGAAACCGGGGGGCGGCCACCGGGGAGCTGTTTTTT,CASSTHNRNRGAATGELFF
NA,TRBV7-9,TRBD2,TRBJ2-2,TGTGCCAGCAGCCAGGATGCGGGAGAGCACACCGGGGAGCTGTTTTTT,CASSQDAGEHTGELFF
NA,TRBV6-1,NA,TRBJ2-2,TGTGCCAGCAGTGAAGCGCGGGGTTGGAACACCGGGGAGCTGTTTTTT,CASSEARGWNTGELFF
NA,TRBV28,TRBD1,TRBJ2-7,TGTGCCAGCAGTCCCCCGGCGGGCGGACAGGGGGCCTCGGGGGTCCACGAGCAGTACTTC,CASSPPAGGQGASGVHEQYF
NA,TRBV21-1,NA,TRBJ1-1,TGTGCCAGCAGCAAAGCCTTAAAAATGGGAGGGTGCACGTCTCCTGGTGAAGCTTTCTTT,CASSKALKMGGCTSPGEAFF
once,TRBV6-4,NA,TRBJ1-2,TGTGCCAGCAGTAAGGAGATGGGGCGCTCCCATGGCTACACCTTC,CASSKEMGRSHGYTF
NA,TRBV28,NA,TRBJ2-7,TGTGCCAGCTATTCCCCGGGCGAGCAGTACTTC,CASYSPGEQYF
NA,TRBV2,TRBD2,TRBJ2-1,TGTGCCAGCAGCAAGCTACTAGCGGGAGAAGCTCGGCGGTTCTTC,CASSKLLAGEARRFF
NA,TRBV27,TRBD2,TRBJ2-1,TGTGCCAGCAGTCCGACTAGCGGGAGTTTAGTGTTCTTC,CASSPTSGSLVFF
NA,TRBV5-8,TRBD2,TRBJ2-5,TGTGCCAGCACCCTTATAGCGGGGGGTGAAGAGACCCAGTACTTC,CASTLIAGGEETQYF
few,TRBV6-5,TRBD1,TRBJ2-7,TGTGCCAGCGGTAAATACCCAGGGGGCTTCGAGCAGTACTTC,CASGKYPGGFEQYF
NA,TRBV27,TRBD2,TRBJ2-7,TGTGCCAGCAGACCTTTAGCGGGAACCTACGAGCAGTACTTC,CASRPLAGTYEQYF
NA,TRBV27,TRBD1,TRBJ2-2,TGTGCCAGCAGCCCCAGACAGGGGCGAAACACCGGGGAGCTGTTTTTT,CASSPRQGRNTGELFF
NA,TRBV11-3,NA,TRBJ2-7,TGTGCCAGCAGCTTAGGTCCATCCTCCTACGAGCAGTACTTC,CASSLGPSSYEQYF
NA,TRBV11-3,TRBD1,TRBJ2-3,TGTGCCAGCAGCCTAGACAGGGGGCACACAGATACGCAGTATTTT,CASSLDRGHTDTQYF
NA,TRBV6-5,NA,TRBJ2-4,TGTGCCAGCAGTTACTCGGGAGGCTGGGGCATTCAGTACTTC,CASSYSGGWGIQYF
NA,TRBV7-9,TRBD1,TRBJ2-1,TGTGCCAGCAGCTTAACCGGGACAGGGTATTACAGTGAGCAGTTCTTC,CASSLTGTGYYSEQFF